The entry below gives a single TCR beta chain sequence along with its context. Antigen: not known. One end of the junction varies from germline; a read error may be responsible. The entry originates in a study of blood T cells in healthy people across ages. Per the germline V gene, CDR1 is SGDLS and CDR2 is YYNGEE. The CDR3 spans 14 residues. A second PCR, run for roughly 7 to 12 cycles, used a sample-barcoded 5' primer plus a J-beta primer mix. Each CDR3 protein gets one entry after TCRdb re-called the 5' RACE reads with MiXCR. The table includes 650,000 to 900,000 distinct CDR3 sequences, approximately 67% detected once. Study-level findings and limits: Older age went with lower TCR beta diversity per million T cells, in a roughly linear way.

The TCR originated in a man in his thirties or forties in good health. Sequences were obtained from blood. V and J are TRBV9 and TRBJ2-1; D unresolved. The CDR3 DNA is TGTGCCAGCAGCGCCCGTAGCTCCTACAATGAGCGGTTCTTC. It encodes CASSARSSYNERFF.